These 25 T cell receptor beta chains were all obtained from the same sample, sequenced in a study of shared T cell receptors in the human thymus. Only in-frame clones appear in the TCRdb table, and some are missing; sequencing was by immunoSEQ multiplex PCR. This repertoire shows more than 550,000 clones, approximately 83% found once; its top ten account for 0.0095% to 0.011%. The sample also formed part of further work on human thymus T cells.

Sequencing was performed on thymocytes. Receptors were obtained from a girl less than two years old with a congenital heart defect.

This chain connects TRBV5-1 to TRBJ1-1, with a possible D match to TRBD1 (6 bases). This CDR3 region has 14 residues. Germline CDR1 reads SGHRS; CDR2 reads YFSETQ. V was trimmed by 3 bases and J by 6 bases, leaving 15 bases between them. As DNA, the CDR3 is TGCGCCAGCAGCTCGGAAACAGGGACCCCTGAAGCTTTCTTT. Protein sequence: CASSSETGTPEAFF.

In its sample, this clone was seen once. The chain joins TRBV9 to TRBJ1-6, with 8 bases lining up with TRBD1. This CDR3 spans 15 amino acids. Germline V CDR1 and CDR2: SGDLS, YYNGEE. The ends lost 0 bases at V and 10 bases at J; junction bases unmatched: 6. CDR3: CASSVAPGQGSPLHF. The CDR3 DNA reads TGTGCCAGCAGCGTAGCCCCCGGACAGGGCTCACCCCTCCACTTT.

The chain couples TRBV29-1 to TRBJ1-2, with 9 nucleotides matching TRBD1. This CDR3 region has 12 residues. The germline gives CDR1 SQVTM, CDR2 ANQGSEA. V was pared by 6 bases and J by 9 bases, with 8 bases of the junction left unmatched. The CDR3 nucleotides are TGCAGCGTATCGGACAGGGGAAACTGCTACACCTTC. Translating it yields CSVSDRGNCYTF.

The DNA for the CDR3 is TGTGCCAGCAGTCCACCCTCGCCAGGTATGAACACTGAAGCTTTCTTT. This sequence encodes CASSPPSPGMNTEAFF. The chain carries TRBV6-4 and TRBJ1-1; D gene ambiguous. V lost 5 bases and J 0 bases, leaving 16 bases between the germline ends. Germline lookup yields CDR1 MRHNA and CDR2 SNTAGT. This CDR3 spans 16 amino acids.

The rearrangement links TRBV28 to TRBJ2-1; TRBD2 might be the D (7 bases). Germline values: CDR1 MDHEN, CDR2 SYDVKM. Between the trimmed V and J ends, which lost 7 bases and 3 bases, there was a span of 16 bases. The length of the CDR3 is 15 residues. CDR3: CASTTTGGLYNEQFF. The CDR3 nucleotides read TGTGCCAGCACCACGACCGGGGGGCTCTACAATGAGCAGTTCTTC.

The chain is built from TRBV6-5 and TRBJ2-3, with D possibly matching TRBD2 (7 bases). CDR1 and CDR2 from the germline V gene are MNHEY and SVGAGI. The CDR3 totals 15 residues. Between the trimmed V and J ends, which lost 5 bases and 2 bases, there was a span of 14 bases. The CDR3 DNA follows: TGTGCCAGCAGTGTACGGGGGGCCTCCACAGATACGCAGTATTTT. Its protein is CASSVRGASTDTQYF.

The gene calls are TRBV14 and TRBJ2-5; TRBD2 aligns across 7 bases. The CDR3 is 20 residues long. Losses at the gene ends were 0 bases for V and 2 bases for J; bases not matched to a gene: 18. Germline loops: CDR1 SGHDN, CDR2 FVKESK. This chain's CDR3 is CASSQERTLVERGRQETQYF. The CDR3 region has the DNA TGTGCCAGCAGCCAAGAGAGGACCCTCGTCGAGCGGGGAAGGCAAGAGACCCAGTACTTC.

This clone was seen a handful of times. This chain links TRBV2 with TRBJ2-5; the match to TRBD1 covers 7 bases. Germline V gene lookup returns CDR1 SNHLY and CDR2 FYNNEI. The CDR3 is 20 amino acids. V lost 7 bases to trimming and J lost 0 bases; unmatched junction nucleotides: 23. The CDR3 sequence is CASTERRRGLFTSHQETQYF. The CDR3 coding sequence is TGTGCCAGCACCGAAAGGAGAAGGGGGCTCTTCACTAGTCACCAAGAGACCCAGTACTTC.

CDR3: CASSPEGAGQPQHF. DNA for the CDR3: TGTGCCAGCAGCCCGGAGGGGGCTGGTCAGCCCCAGCATTTT. The V gene is TRBV7-6, the J gene TRBJ1-5, with TRBD1 identical over 7 bases. Germline assignment: CDR1 SGHVS and CDR2 FNYEAQ. CDR3 size: 14 residues. Trimming removed 5 bases from V and 6 bases from J; junction bases left unmatched: 7.

This rearrangement joins TRBV12-5 to TRBJ1-1; 8 positions agree with TRBD1. V shed 1 base and J 5 bases; nucleotides not matched to a gene: 6. The CDR3 loop spans 15 amino acids. CDR1 and CDR2 (germline): LGHNT, FRNRAP. As DNA, the CDR3 is TGTGCTAGTGGTTTGGGGGCGGACAGGGAAACTGAAGCTTTCTTT. Translation gives CASGLGADRETEAFF.

About this clone: Additional DNA sequences in this sample encode the identical CDR3. The rearrangement links TRBV15 to TRBJ2-7; TRBD1 agrees at 7 bases. This CDR3 has 14 residues. The germline V gene has CDR1 LNHNV and CDR2 YYDKDF (reference sequence). The V and J ends lost 0 bases and 2 bases, in that order; junction bases with no gene match: 1. CDR3 sequence (DNA): TGTGCCACCAGCAGAGACAGGGGGACCTACGAGCAGTACTTC. It is translated as CATSRDRGTYEQYF.

The V gene is TRBV15, the J gene TRBJ1-1; 11 bases line up with TRBD1. CDR1 and CDR2 (germline): LNHNV, YYDKDF (reference sequence). CDR3 length equals 17 residues. Trimming removed 7 bases from V and 2 bases from J; junction bases left unmatched: 12. CDR3 DNA: TGTGCCACCAAGTACCGTGGACAGGGGGCGGTTAACACTGAAGCTTTCTTT. Protein sequence: CATKYRGQGAVNTEAFF.

The chain employs TRBV27 and TRBJ1-6; maybe TRBD1 (5 bases). This CDR3 has 15 amino acids. CDR1 is MNHEY, CDR2 SMNVEV, per germline (reference sequence). V lost 3 bases to trimming and J lost 4 bases, with 10 bases between them. The CDR3 region is CASSFWRGYNSPLHF. CDR3 coding DNA: TGTGCCAGCAGTTTCTGGAGGGGTTATAATTCACCCCTCCACTTT.

This clone was found a few times. The chain links TRBV11-2 to TRBJ2-5; possible D gene TRBD1, 5 bases. CDR1 and CDR2 from the germline V gene are SGHAT and FQNNGV. V lost 2 bases to trimming and J lost 4 bases, with 11 bases between them. The CDR3 totals 14 residues. CDR3 DNA: TGTGCCAGCAGCTTACGAGTCAGGGTAGAGACCCAGTACTTC. Its protein product is CASSLRVRVETQYF.

The J gene is TRBJ1-2, the V gene TRBV4-1; D might be TRBD1 (6 bases). The CDR3 consists of 14 residues. V was shortened by 6 bases and J by 4 bases, with 15 bases between the two germline ends. CDR1 is MGHRA, CDR2 YSYEKL, per germline. Here the CDR3 reads CASRRTDRFYGYTF. Here the CDR3 DNA reads TGCGCCAGCAGGCGCACGGACAGATTCTATGGCTACACCTTC.

The chain couples TRBV14 to TRBJ1-2; D may be TRBD1 (5 bases). This CDR3 is built from 15 residues. CDR1 SGHDN and CDR2 FVKESK come from the germline V gene. Trimming left V 3 bases short and J 2 bases short, with 13 bases between. The CDR3 DNA follows: TGTGCCAGCAGCCATTATACAGGTGGGAACTATGGCTACACCTTC. Translating gives CASSHYTGGNYGYTF.

This clone was observed once. The chain joins TRBV6-5 to TRBJ2-2; 7 bases are shared with TRBD1. The CDR3 covers 15 residues. Trimming removed 2 bases from V and 6 bases from J; junction bases left unmatched: 6. The germline gives CDR1 MNHEY, CDR2 SVGAGI. The CDR3 here is CASSYARQGPGELFF. The DNA for the CDR3 is TGTGCCAGCAGTTACGCTAGACAGGGTCCCGGGGAGCTGTTTTTT.

V is TRBV11-2 and J is TRBJ1-3, with a possible D match to TRBD1 (6 bases). Trimming removed 2 bases from V and 0 bases from J, with 11 bases in between. The CDR3 loop spans 16 amino acids. Germline V gives CDR1 SGHAT, CDR2 FQNNGV. CDR3 sequence (DNA): TGTGCCAGCAGCTTAAGACAGGACGACTCTGGAAACACCATATATTTT. Translating it yields CASSLRQDDSGNTIYF.

J is TRBJ1-1 and V is TRBV9; D not resolved. The CDR3 covers 14 residues. The V end was cut by 0 bases, the J end by 3 bases, with 9 bases between. Germline lookup yields CDR1 SGDLS and CDR2 YYNGEE. The CDR3 loop reads CASSVDYRYTEAFF. The DNA for the CDR3 is TGTGCCAGCAGCGTAGACTATAGGTACACTGAAGCTTTCTTT.

The chain recombines TRBV7-2 with TRBJ2-7; 7 bases match TRBD2. The CDR3 runs 19 residues. Germline V gene data show CDR1 as SGHTA and CDR2 as FQGNSA. Trimming cost V 4 bases and J 4 bases; bases outside gene matches: 22. CDR3: CASSSRSAGELVTQYEQYF. DNA of the CDR3: TGTGCCAGCAGCTCACGATCGGCGGGGGAACTCGTTACTCAGTACGAGCAGTACTTC.

Points on this clone: The junction shows a germline mismatch at one end, possibly a read error. At the DNA level, this CDR3 is encoded by other sequences in the same sample as well. The CDR3 nucleotides are TGCGCCAGCAGCCAGGGCGTCTACGAGCAGTACTTC. Translated, it gives CASSQGVYEQYF. The V and J genes are TRBV7-6 and TRBJ2-7; the D gene is possibly TRBD1 (5 bases). This CDR3 comprises 12 residues. Germline CDR1 SGHVS, CDR2 FNYEAQ.

The chain couples TRBV6-4 to TRBJ1-1; 8 nucleotides match TRBD1. J lost 4 bases, V lost 10 bases, and 5 bases had no gene match. Germline V gene data show CDR1 as MRHNA and CDR2 as SNTAGT. The CDR3 has 12 residues. CDR3 nucleotides: TGTGCCACCAGGGGGCTGGGCACTGAAGCTTTCTTT. Amino acid sequence: CATRGLGTEAFF.

The J gene is TRBJ2-2, the V gene TRBV6-1; TRBD2 matches at 12 bases. The CDR3 consists of 19 residues. Germline CDR1 and CDR2: MNHNS and SASEGT. Trimming cost V 3 bases and J 0 bases; bases outside gene matches: 8. CDR3 coding DNA: TGTGCCAGCAGTGACGAAGAGGGACTAGCGGGTACGAACACCGGGGAGCTGTTTTTT. Encoded protein: CASSDEEGLAGTNTGELFF.

The chain uses TRBV4-1 and TRBJ2-1; 11 bases agree with TRBD1. This CDR3 contains 20 residues. Germline lookup yields CDR1 MGHRA and CDR2 YSYEKL. V gave up 4 bases and J gave up 0 bases; unmatched junction bases: 14. CDR3 in amino acids: CASSRPGQGVSRLSYNEQFF. As DNA, the CDR3 is TGCGCCAGCAGCCGACCGGGACAGGGGGTCTCTCGACTCTCCTACAATGAGCAGTTCTTC.

This clone was picked up one time. This same CDR3 is encoded by further DNA sequences in the sample. The J gene is TRBJ2-6, the V gene TRBV19; 7 bases are a match to TRBD1. The V gene end was trimmed by 4 bases and the J gene end by 4 bases; junction bases not matched to a gene: 4. CDR3 length: 15 residues. Germline V gene sequence: CDR1 LNHDA, CDR2 SQIVND (reference sequence). The CDR3 loop reads CASSRTGSGANVLTF. The CDR3 region has the DNA TGTGCCAGTAGTAGGACAGGCTCCGGGGCCAACGTCCTGACTTTC.